This T cell receptor (beta chain) was sequenced in a study of T cells in Graves' hyperthyroidism and ophthalmopathy. Across the study: Specimen type is peripheral blood, collected at initial diagnosis prior to any treatment.

Amplified TCR beta CDR3 regions derived from RNA transcripts. The study used the HTBI primer set for a first-round RT-PCR of the TCR CDR3. TCRdb reprocessed the multiplex PCR reads with MiXCR, giving one entry per CDR3 protein. The repertoire holds some 350,000 distinct CDR3 sequences, with 12% to 15% as singletons. The study based diagnoses on clinical symptoms, serum thyroxine and TRAb, thyroid ultrasound and orbital computed tomography. This sample holds PBMCs from roughly 10 ml fresh peripheral blood. Study-level results: Ophthalmopathy got predicted by the model a median roughly six months before its onset.

Germline CDR1 KGHDR, CDR2 SFDVKD. The V end lost 2 bases, the J end lost 2 bases, and 15 bases lay between the germline ends. The CDR3 is made up of 17 amino acids. About this clonotype: The antigen is undetermined.

This TCR was recovered from a woman aged 40 to 55 with Graves' ophthalmopathy. The sequencing sample was made of blood. This chain uses TRBV24-1 with TRBJ1-3; no reliable D call. The CDR3 spells CATSDSVRDPAGNTIYF. Written as DNA, the CDR3 is TGTGCCACCAGTGATTCGGTGCGCGACCCAGCTGGAAACACCATATATTTT.